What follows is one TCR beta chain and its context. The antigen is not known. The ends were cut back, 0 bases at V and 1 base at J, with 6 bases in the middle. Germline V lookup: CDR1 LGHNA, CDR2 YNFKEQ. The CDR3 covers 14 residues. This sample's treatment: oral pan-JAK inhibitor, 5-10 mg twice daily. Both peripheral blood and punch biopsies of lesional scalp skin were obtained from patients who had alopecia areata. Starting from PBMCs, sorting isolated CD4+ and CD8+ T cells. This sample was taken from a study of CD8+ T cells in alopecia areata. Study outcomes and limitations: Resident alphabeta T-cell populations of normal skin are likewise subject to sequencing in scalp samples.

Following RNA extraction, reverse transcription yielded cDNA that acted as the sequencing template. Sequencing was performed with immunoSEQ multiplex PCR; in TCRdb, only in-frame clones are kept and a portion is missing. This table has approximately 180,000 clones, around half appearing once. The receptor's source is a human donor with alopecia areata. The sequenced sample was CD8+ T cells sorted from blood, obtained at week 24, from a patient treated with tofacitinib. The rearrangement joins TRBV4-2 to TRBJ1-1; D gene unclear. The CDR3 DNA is TGTGCCAGCAGCCAAGAATTTGGGAACACTGAAGCTTTCTTT. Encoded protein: CASSQEFGNTEAFF.